The 27 T cell receptor beta chains below come from one sample, sequenced in a study of early T cells in non-severe SARS-CoV-2 infection. MiXCR was run by TCRdb on the 5' RACE reads, yielding one entry per CDR3 protein. This table has 40,000 to 45,000 distinct CDR3 sequences, 5% to 6.5% appearing once. Sequences were derived from whole blood, sampled at baseline. The receptors were gathered from an adult who was a healthcare worker with PCR-confirmed SARS-CoV-2 infection or an uninfected control (not recorded which).

Ten or more counts support this clonotype. The DNA of the CDR3 is TGTGCCAGCAGTCACCGACAGGGGATGAACACTGAAGCTTTCTTT. This encodes CASSHRQGMNTEAFF. The chain is built from TRBV12-3 or TRBV12-4 and TRBJ1-1, with TRBD1 identical over 8 bases. The CDR3 runs 15 residues. V lost 5 bases to trimming and J lost 0 bases; unmatched junction nucleotides: 5.

Many counts were recorded for this clonotype. V usage is TRBV5-1 and J usage is TRBJ2-7, with D perhaps given as TRBD1 or TRBD2 (5 bases each). Germline CDR1 and CDR2: SGHRS and YFSETQ. The CDR3 runs 14 residues. Trimming stripped 7 bases from V and 9 bases from J, with 23 bases between. The CDR3 reads CASGSGTDFTGQYF. The CDR3, as DNA: TGCGCCAGCGGATCCGGGACGGATTTTACGGGGCAGTACTTC.

The genes are TRBV4-1 and TRBJ1-2; D is uncertain. This CDR3 spans 11 amino acids. Germline V gene data show CDR1 as MGHRA and CDR2 as YSYEKL. With 1 base removed from V and 8 bases from J, the gap between germline ends came to 5 bases. In DNA, the CDR3 is TGCGCCAGCAGCCAAGGAACAGGCTACACCTTC. Translation: CASSQGTGYTF.

Many counts were recorded for this clonotype. The rearrangement uses TRBV18 and TRBJ2-1, with 11 bases lining up with TRBD2. Germline lookup yields CDR1 KGHSH and CDR2 LQKENI. The CDR3 consists of 16 residues. V dropped 1 base and J dropped 7; count of bases not matched to a gene: 6. CDR3: CASSPLAGGRGNEQFF. In DNA form, the CDR3 reads TGTGCCAGCTCACCACTAGCGGGGGGGCGTGGGAATGAGCAGTTCTTC.

Many counts were recorded for this clonotype. The V call is TRBV18, the J call TRBJ2-7, with TRBD1 identical over 9 bases. V lost 4 bases and J lost 9; bases outside the gene matches: 13. The CDR3 totals 15 residues. Germline V gives CDR1 KGHSH, CDR2 LQKENI. CDR3 DNA sequence: TGTGCCAGCTCACGATCTTCCGGGACAGGGACGGTGCAGTACTTC. Its translation is CASSRSSGTGTVQYF.

Only a few counts were recorded for this clonotype. V is TRBV14 and J is TRBJ1-1; the D is unclear. The CDR3 length is 17 residues. Germline CDR1 reads SGHDN; CDR2 reads FVKESK. V lost 4 bases, J lost 2 bases, and 20 bases lay in between. The CDR3 bases are TGTGCCAGCAGCCCTTATAGGAAGGCGCTACTAAACACTGAAGCTTTCTTT. As protein: CASSPYRKALLNTEAFF.

This clonotype is labeled as medium-sized (0.01 to 0.1%). This rearrangement joins TRBV29-1 to TRBJ1-4; D uncertain. V dropped 6 bases and J dropped 5 bases, with 10 bases sitting between them. The germline V gene encodes CDR1 SQVTM and CDR2 ANQGSEA. This CDR3 is built from 12 residues. As DNA, the CDR3 is TGCAGCGTCCTTACATCAAATGAAAAACTGTTTTTT. Protein sequence: CSVLTSNEKLFF.

CDR3: CASSLRQGVGEQYF. The CDR3 DNA sequence: TGTGCCAGCAGCTTGCGGCAGGGGGTTGGCGAGCAGTACTTC. The V and J genes are TRBV11-2 and TRBJ2-7; the match to TRBD1 covers 7 bases. V gave up 3 bases and J gave up 6 bases; unmatched junction bases: 8. The CDR3 consists of 14 residues. Germline V gives CDR1 SGHAT, CDR2 FQNNGV.

This clonotype was recorded many times. The chain has TRBV3-1 and TRBJ2-1, with 12 bases matching TRBD2. Trimming removed 5 bases from V and 7 bases from J; junction bases left unmatched: 9. Germline V CDR1 and CDR2: LGHDT, YNNKEL (reference sequence). The CDR3 sequence is 16 residues long. As DNA, the CDR3 is TGTGCCAGCAGCACGACTAGCGGGGGTTTTGGGAATGAGCAGTTCTTC. Translation gives CASSTTSGGFGNEQFF.

This clonotype occurred a few times. The V gene is TRBV7-2, the J gene TRBJ1-1, with TRBD1 matching 8 bases. The V gene end was trimmed by 2 bases and the J gene end by 8 bases; junction bases not matched to a gene: 4. The CDR3 length is 13 residues. From germline, CDR1 is SGHTA and CDR2 FQGNSA. CDR3 protein: CASSLLWTGEAFF. The CDR3 DNA reads TGTGCCAGCAGCTTATTGTGGACAGGGGAAGCTTTCTTT.

A few counts support this clonotype. The rearrangement links TRBV6-5 to TRBJ2-6; 7 bases match TRBD1. V gave up 6 bases and J gave up 0 bases; unmatched junction bases: 5. Germline-derived CDR1 and CDR2 are MNHEY and SVGAGI. This CDR3 contains 16 residues. The CDR3 loop is CASSPGQSSGANVLTF. CDR3 in DNA: TGTGCCAGCAGCCCGGGACAGAGCTCTGGGGCCAACGTCCTGACTTTC.

This clonotype was recorded many times. This chain joins TRBV28 and TRBJ1-2; D possibly corresponds to TRBD1 (5 bases). Germline V CDR1 and CDR2: MDHEN, SYDVKM. V was trimmed by 9 bases and J by 7 bases, leaving 21 bases between them. The CDR3 consists of 14 residues. The CDR3 here is CARESLGERGGYTF. The CDR3 nucleotides are TGTGCCAGAGAGAGTCTAGGGGAAAGGGGTGGCTACACCTTC.

The rearrangement links TRBV20-1 to TRBJ2-2; D possibly corresponds to TRBD1 (7 bases). CDR1 and CDR2 from the germline V gene are DFQATT and SNEGSKA (reference sequence). V was clipped by 7 bases and J by 4 bases, with 13 bases between them. The CDR3 is 13 residues long. CDR3: CSVRDRFTGELFF. In DNA, the CDR3 is TGCAGTGTGCGGGACAGATTCACCGGGGAGCTGTTTTTT.

The sample holds a few counts of this clonotype. V and J are TRBV28 and TRBJ1-5; D is perhaps TRBD1 (5 bases). This CDR3 has 17 amino acids. V lost 6 bases and J lost 3, with 21 bases in between. Germline CDR1 reads MDHEN; CDR2 reads SYDVKM. The CDR3 coding sequence is TGTGCCAGCAGCCATATGCAAGGGGATATGATCAATCAGCCCCAGCATTTT. Protein product: CASSHMQGDMINQPQHF. The full variable domain, in which reference TRBV28 and TRBJ1-5 provide the parts outside the CDR3, is DVKVTQSSRYLVKRTGEKVFLECVQDMDHENMFWYRQDPGLGLRLIYFSYDVKMKEKGDIPEGYSVSREKKERFSLILESASTNQTSMYLCASSHMQGDMINQPQHFGDGTRLSIL.

This clonotype appeared many times. The chain combines TRBV3-1 with TRBJ2-7; D is uncertain. CDR3 length: 14 amino acids. Between the trimmed V and J ends, which lost 0 bases and 3 bases, there was a span of 9 bases. Germline CDR1 LGHDT, CDR2 YNNKEL (reference sequence). CDR3 residues: CASSQDLESYEQYF. CDR3 in DNA: TGTGCCAGCAGCCAAGATCTCGAAAGCTACGAGCAGTACTTC.

This clonotype showed up just a few times. This sequence joins TRBV5-1 and TRBJ1-1; 11 bases line up with TRBD1. CDR1 and CDR2 (germline): SGHRS, YFSETQ. Trimming at V came to 4 bases and at J to 4 bases, leaving 3 bases not matched to a gene. The CDR3 has 14 residues. The CDR3 sequence is CASSRTGGGTEAFF. The CDR3 nucleotides are TGCGCCAGCAGCAGGACAGGGGGCGGCACTGAAGCTTTCTTT.

This clonotype was recorded many times. The rearrangement joins TRBV6-2 or TRBV6-3 to TRBJ1-1, with 9 positions matching TRBD1. Germline assignment: CDR1 MNHEY and CDR2 SVGEGT. With 5 bases clipped from V and 6 bases from J, the junction kept 10 bases outside the gene matches. The CDR3 consists of 15 residues. CDR3 region: CASSTGTGYMAEAFF. CDR3 DNA: TGTGCCAGCAGTACCGGGACAGGGTATATGGCTGAAGCTTTCTTT.

This clonotype was detected a few times. The J gene is TRBJ2-3, the V gene TRBV24-1; D is unresolved. Trimming stripped 9 bases from V and 1 base from J, with 16 bases between. CDR3 size: 15 residues. Germline V CDR1 and CDR2: KGHDR, SFDVKD. CDR3 in amino acids: CATGLRGIGTDTQYF. The CDR3 DNA reads as TGTGCCACCGGCCTCCGAGGAATTGGCACAGATACGCAGTATTTT.

V and J are TRBV7-9 and TRBJ1-6; D ambiguous. Trimming cost V 5 bases and J 5 bases, with 16 bases left between them. Germline loops: CDR1 SEHNR, CDR2 FQNEAQ (reference sequence). CDR3 length: 16 amino acids. The CDR3 nucleotides read TGTGCCAGCAGCCATGGTAGGGCGTTCGATAATTCACCCCTCCACTTT. Its protein product is CASSHGRAFDNSPLHF.

The V and J genes are TRBV7-6 and TRBJ2-3, with TRBD2 as a possible D gene (6 bases). The CDR3 has 16 residues. CDR1 and CDR2 from the germline V gene are SGHVS and FNYEAQ. Trimming took off 5 bases at V and 6 bases at J, with 21 bases between the two ends. CDR3 DNA: TGTGCCAGCAGCCGCGGGGAGGACACACCTTCTGATACGCAGTATTTT. The encoded protein is CASSRGEDTPSDTQYF.

This clonotype appeared a few times. V usage is TRBV9 and J usage is TRBJ1-3; 7 bases map to TRBD1. Trimming took 3 bases from V and 0 from J; bases not matched to a gene: 3. The germline V gene encodes CDR1 SGDLS and CDR2 YYNGEE. The CDR3 loop spans 15 amino acids. Written as DNA, the CDR3 is TGTGCCAGCAGCGCCGGACAGGTCTCTGGAAACACCATATATTTT. Translated, it gives CASSAGQVSGNTIYF.

This clonotype was recorded many times. The DNA of the CDR3 is TGTGCCAGCAGCTTAATGATTTACAATGAGCAGTTCTTC. The encoded protein is CASSLMIYNEQFF. This chain links TRBV11-2 with TRBJ2-1; no definite D call. CDR1 and CDR2 from the germline V gene are SGHAT and FQNNGV. Trimming stripped 2 bases from V and 4 bases from J, with 6 bases between. The CDR3 is 13 residues long.

In this sample, this clonotype turned up many times. This sequence joins TRBV4-3 and TRBJ2-7, with D perhaps TRBD1 (6 bases). Germline loops: CDR1 LGHNA, CDR2 YSLEER. The CDR3 has 15 amino acids. Trimming removed 1 base at V and 6 bases at J, with 16 bases between. The CDR3 reads CASSQVQGRVGEQYF. As DNA, the CDR3 is TGCGCCAGCAGCCAAGTGCAGGGGAGAGTTGGCGAGCAGTACTTC.

This clonotype was detected only a few times. This CDR3 reads CASSRRGPGTDTQYF. The CDR3 DNA reads TGTGCCAGCAGCAGAAGGGGGCCCGGCACAGATACGCAGTATTTT. The chain has TRBV7-2 and TRBJ2-3; 7 nucleotides match TRBD1. The trim removed 5 bases at V and 1 base at J, leaving 6 bases unmatched. This CDR3 has 15 amino acids. CDR1 SGHTA and CDR2 FQGNSA come from the germline V gene.

This clonotype has a count of ten or more. The V and J genes are TRBV10-2 and TRBJ2-3; 7 bases are a match to TRBD2. Germline values: CDR1 WSHSY, CDR2 SAAADI. The CDR3 is made up of 16 amino acids. V lost 4 bases and J lost 4; bases outside the gene matches: 11. The CDR3 region is CASSGLPGGLADTQYF. CDR3 in DNA: TGCGCCAGCAGTGGGCTCCCGGGAGGCCTGGCAGATACGCAGTATTTT.

This clonotype was found a few times. The V gene is TRBV30, the J gene TRBJ1-2; tentative D call: TRBD1 (5 bases). Germline V CDR1 and CDR2: GTSNPN, SVGIG (reference sequence). CDR3 length: 13 residues. V was pared by 4 bases and J by 8 bases, with 17 bases between. The CDR3 loop reads CAWMGTYSGGYTF. Here the CDR3 DNA reads TGTGCCTGGATGGGGACGTATTCGGGCGGCTACACCTTC.

The chain couples TRBV5-1 to TRBJ2-2; tentatively, D is TRBD1 (6 bases). This CDR3 region has 16 residues. Trimming took 2 bases from V and 3 from J, leaving 14 bases between them. Germline V CDR1 and CDR2: SGHRS, YFSETQ. CDR3 protein: CASSFVRGADTGELFF. Written as DNA, the CDR3 is TGCGCCAGCAGCTTTGTCAGGGGTGCGGACACCGGGGAGCTGTTTTTT.